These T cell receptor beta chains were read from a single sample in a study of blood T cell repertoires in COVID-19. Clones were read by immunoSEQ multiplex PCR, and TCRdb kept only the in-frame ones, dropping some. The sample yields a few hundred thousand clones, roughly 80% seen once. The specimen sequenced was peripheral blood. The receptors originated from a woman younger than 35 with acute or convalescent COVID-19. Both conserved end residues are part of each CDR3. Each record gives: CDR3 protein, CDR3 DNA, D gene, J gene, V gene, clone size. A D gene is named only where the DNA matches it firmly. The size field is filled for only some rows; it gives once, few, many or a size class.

CDR3aa: CASSLSPFAGVYNEQFF
CDR3nt: TGTGCCAGCAGCTTATCCCCCTTTGCGGGAGTCTACAATGAGCAGTTCTTC
d_gene: TRBD2
j_gene: TRBJ2-1
v_gene: TRBV7-6
abundance: .

CDR3aa: CASSVGPRDTHTDTQYF
CDR3nt: TGTGCCAGCAGCGTAGGGCCGAGGGACACCCACACAGATACGCAGTATTTT
d_gene: .
j_gene: TRBJ2-3
v_gene: TRBV9
abundance: .

CDR3aa: CASSLTVYGNTIYF
CDR3nt: TGTGCCAGCAGCTTAACGGTCTATGGAAACACCATATATTTT
d_gene: .
j_gene: TRBJ1-3
v_gene: TRBV7-2
abundance: .

CDR3aa: CASSWTYSNQPQHF
CDR3nt: TGTGCCAGTAGCTGGACTTATAGCAATCAGCCCCAGCATTTT
d_gene: .
j_gene: TRBJ1-5
v_gene: TRBV19
abundance: .

CDR3aa: CASVRERGLWTGELFF
CDR3nt: TGTGCCAGCGTGCGTGAAAGGGGACTTTGGACCGGGGAGCTGTTTTTT
d_gene: .
j_gene: TRBJ2-2
v_gene: TRBV11-2
abundance: .

CDR3aa: CASSLDTYNEQFF
CDR3nt: TGTGCCAGCAGTTTGGACACGTACAATGAGCAGTTCTTC
d_gene: .
j_gene: TRBJ2-1
v_gene: TRBV6-2/TRBV6-3
abundance: .

CDR3aa: CASSRTSSSSYNEQFF
CDR3nt: TGTGCCAGCAGTCGGACTAGCTCGAGCTCCTACAATGAGCAGTTCTTC
d_gene: TRBD2
j_gene: TRBJ2-1
v_gene: TRBV6-2/TRBV6-3
abundance: .

CDR3aa: CATRGTSNTGELFF
CDR3nt: TGTGCCACCAGGGGGACATCGAACACCGGGGAGCTGTTTTTT
d_gene: .
j_gene: TRBJ2-2
v_gene: TRBV15
abundance: .

CDR3aa: CASAPNRVGEQFF
CDR3nt: TGTGCCAGCGCCCCAAACAGGGTCGGGGAGCAGTTCTTC
d_gene: .
j_gene: TRBJ2-1
v_gene: TRBV2
abundance: .

CDR3aa: CASSPSPGMNTEAFF
CDR3nt: TGTGCCAGCAGCCCGTCTCCCGGTATGAACACTGAAGCTTTCTTT
d_gene: .
j_gene: TRBJ1-1
v_gene: TRBV3-1/TRBV3-2
abundance: .

CDR3aa: CASSPGTAVSPLHF
CDR3nt: TGTGCTAGCAGCCCCGGGACAGCGGTTTCACCCCTCCACTTT
d_gene: TRBD1
j_gene: TRBJ1-6
v_gene: TRBV6-5
abundance: .

CDR3aa: CATSDLPEITDTQYF
CDR3nt: TGTGCCACCAGTGATTTGCCGGAGATCACAGATACGCAGTATTTT
d_gene: .
j_gene: TRBJ2-3
v_gene: TRBV24-1
abundance: .

CDR3aa: CASSLASGVQYEQYF
CDR3nt: TGTGCCAGCAGCTTAGCCTCGGGAGTTCAATACGAGCAGTACTTC
d_gene: .
j_gene: TRBJ2-7
v_gene: TRBV7-8
abundance: .

CDR3aa: CASNPGQGYSYGYTF
CDR3nt: TGCGCCAGCAACCCGGGACAGGGTTATAGCTATGGCTACACCTTC
d_gene: TRBD1
j_gene: TRBJ1-2
v_gene: TRBV5-1
abundance: .

CDR3aa: CASSPWRELNEQYF
CDR3nt: TGTGCCAGCAGCCCCTGGCGGGAGCTCAACGAGCAGTACTTC
d_gene: TRBD2
j_gene: TRBJ2-7
v_gene: TRBV6-5
abundance: .

CDR3aa: CASSYSGMNNEQFF
CDR3nt: TGTGCCAGCAGTTACTCCGGGATGAACAATGAGCAGTTCTTC
d_gene: .
j_gene: TRBJ2-1
v_gene: TRBV6-6
abundance: .

CDR3aa: CASSDGTDYGYTF
CDR3nt: TGTGCCAGCAGCGACGGGACAGATTATGGCTACACCTTC
d_gene: TRBD1
j_gene: TRBJ1-2
v_gene: TRBV6-6
abundance: .

CDR3aa: CASSPGTGDIPYEQYF
CDR3nt: TGTGCCAGCAGCCCTGGGACAGGGGACATCCCCTACGAGCAGTACTTC
d_gene: TRBD1
j_gene: TRBJ2-7
v_gene: TRBV7-9
abundance: .

CDR3aa: CASSHGQGRNEKLFF
CDR3nt: TGTGCCAGCAGTCACGGACAAGGGAGGAATGAAAAACTGTTTTTT
d_gene: .
j_gene: TRBJ1-4
v_gene: TRBV6-1
abundance: .

CDR3aa: CASSFGGEKLFF
CDR3nt: TGTGCCAGCTCCTTCGGGGGTGAAAAACTGTTTTTT
d_gene: .
j_gene: TRBJ1-4
v_gene: TRBV18
abundance: .

CDR3aa: CASSLGPGAGNTIYF
CDR3nt: TGTGCCAGCAGCTTAGGGCCGGGGGCTGGAAACACCATATATTTT
d_gene: .
j_gene: TRBJ1-3
v_gene: TRBV7-2
abundance: .

CDR3aa: CATLGTSVPPYNEQFF
CDR3nt: TGTGCCACCCTGGGGACTAGCGTTCCCCCCTACAATGAGCAGTTCTTC
d_gene: TRBD2
j_gene: TRBJ2-1
v_gene: TRBV15
abundance: .

CDR3aa: CASPRKEDRLGYTF
CDR3nt: TGTGCCAGCCCCCGAAAGGAGGACAGACTTGGCTACACCTTC
d_gene: .
j_gene: TRBJ1-2
v_gene: TRBV27
abundance: .

CDR3aa: CASSSIHGTSGRDTQYF
CDR3nt: TGTGCCAGCAGTTCAATACACGGGACTAGCGGGAGAGATACGCAGTATTTT
d_gene: TRBD2
j_gene: TRBJ2-3
v_gene: TRBV7-2
abundance: .

CDR3aa: CASSQDLVGNRYQETQYF
CDR3nt: TGCGCCAGCAGCCAAGATCTTGTCGGGAATAGGTACCAAGAGACCCAGTACTTC
d_gene: .
j_gene: TRBJ2-5
v_gene: TRBV4-1
abundance: few

CDR3aa: CSASLAGERGQPQHF
CDR3nt: TGCAGTGCTAGTCTCGCAGGGGAACGCGGTCAGCCCCAGCATTTT
d_gene: .
j_gene: TRBJ1-5
v_gene: TRBV20-1
abundance: once

CDR3aa: CASSQSRGRGTDTQYF
CDR3nt: TGTGCCAGCAGCCAATCTAGGGGGCGCGGAACAGATACGCAGTATTTT
d_gene: TRBD1
j_gene: TRBJ2-3
v_gene: TRBV4-2
abundance: .

CDR3aa: CAWSVQVVTQYF
CDR3nt: TGTGCCTGGAGTGTACAGGTTGTGACCCAGTACTTC
d_gene: .
j_gene: TRBJ2-5
v_gene: TRBV30
abundance: .

CDR3aa: CASSLEGYAYGYTF
CDR3nt: TGTGCCAGCAGCTTGGAGGGGTACGCCTATGGCTACACCTTC
d_gene: .
j_gene: TRBJ1-2
v_gene: TRBV5-4
abundance: .

CDR3aa: CASRTGDGSYEQYF
CDR3nt: TGTGCCAGCAGAACCGGTGACGGGAGCTACGAGCAGTACTTC
d_gene: .
j_gene: TRBJ2-7
v_gene: TRBV28
abundance: once

CDR3aa: CASRFPTGSYNEQFF
CDR3nt: TGTGCCAGCAGGTTCCCTACAGGTTCCTACAATGAGCAGTTCTTC
d_gene: .
j_gene: TRBJ2-1
v_gene: TRBV5-5
abundance: .

CDR3aa: CATSDPGGGLGYTF
CDR3nt: TGTGCCACCAGTGACCCTGGCGGGGGGCTCGGCTACACCTTC
d_gene: .
j_gene: TRBJ1-2
v_gene: TRBV24-1
abundance: .

CDR3aa: CASSPRTSGGVESDTQYF
CDR3nt: TGTGCCAGCAGCCCCCGGACTAGCGGAGGAGTGGAGTCAGATACGCAGTATTTT
d_gene: TRBD2
j_gene: TRBJ2-3
v_gene: TRBV7-3
abundance: .

CDR3aa: CASSLSGLAGQFF
CDR3nt: TGTGCCAGCAGCCTAAGCGGACTAGCGGGGCAGTTCTTC
d_gene: TRBD2
j_gene: TRBJ2-1
v_gene: TRBV3-1/TRBV3-2
abundance: .

CDR3aa: CASSLAPVGGTEAFF
CDR3nt: TGCGCCAGCAGCTTGGCCCCAGTCGGGGGCACTGAAGCTTTCTTT
d_gene: .
j_gene: TRBJ1-1
v_gene: TRBV5-1
abundance: .

CDR3aa: CASSLSPQETQYF
CDR3nt: TGTGCCAGCAGTTTATCCCCTCAAGAGACCCAGTACTTC
d_gene: .
j_gene: TRBJ2-5
v_gene: TRBV27
abundance: .

CDR3aa: CASSQSGMAGAGEQYF
CDR3nt: TGTGCCAGCAGCCAATCGGGAATGGCAGGGGCAGGGGAGCAGTACTTC
d_gene: .
j_gene: TRBJ2-7
v_gene: TRBV16
abundance: few

CDR3aa: CASSGGSYEQYF
CDR3nt: TGTGCCAGTAGTGGAGGCAGCTACGAGCAGTACTTC
d_gene: .
j_gene: TRBJ2-7
v_gene: TRBV19
abundance: .

CDR3aa: CASSVARTGYGELFF
CDR3nt: TGTGCCAGCAGCGTAGCCCGGACAGGGTACGGGGAGCTGTTTTTT
d_gene: TRBD1
j_gene: TRBJ2-2
v_gene: TRBV9
abundance: .

CDR3aa: CASSRTLAGGTDTQYF
CDR3nt: TGTGCCAGCAGTCGGACACTAGCGGGCGGCACAGATACGCAGTATTTT
d_gene: TRBD2
j_gene: TRBJ2-3
v_gene: TRBV2
abundance: .

CDR3aa: CAISESLSSSGYEQYF
CDR3nt: TGTGCCATCAGTGAGTCCCTCTCGTCGTCAGGCTACGAGCAGTACTTC
d_gene: .
j_gene: TRBJ2-7
v_gene: TRBV10-3
abundance: once